These 13 T cell receptor beta chains originate from one sample sequenced in a study of monozygotic twins with cystic fibrosis. Only in-frame clones appear in the TCRdb table, and some are missing; sequencing was by immunoSEQ multiplex PCR. In the table there are tens of thousands of clones, approximately 96% of which are singletons. Specimen: blood. All receptors come from a girl aged 2 to 10 with cystic fibrosis.

This chain uses TRBV13 with TRBJ2-2; D remains unclear. Trimming took off 6 bases at V and 3 bases at J, with 5 bases between the two ends. Germline CDR1 reads PRHDT; CDR2 reads FYEKMQ (reference sequence). The CDR3 loop spans 12 amino acids. The CDR3 is CASSGDTGELFF. CDR3 sequence (DNA): TGTGCCAGCAGTGGGGACACCGGGGAGCTGTTTTTT.

The chain employs TRBV29-1 and TRBJ2-7; D is unresolved. Germline values: CDR1 SQVTM, CDR2 ANQGSEA. With 1 base removed from V and 4 bases from J, the gap between germline ends came to 14 bases. CDR3 length: 14 residues. CDR3 region: CSVEAWADRYEQYF. In DNA, the CDR3 is TGCAGCGTTGAAGCTTGGGCAGACCGGTACGAGCAGTACTTC.

The chain links TRBV10-1 to TRBJ2-3; TRBD1 aligns across 7 bases. The CDR3 sequence is 12 residues long. J gave up 6 bases and V 5 bases, and 2 bases lay outside the gene matches. Germline CDR1 is WNHNN and CDR2 is SYGVQD (reference sequence). Written as DNA, the CDR3 is TGCGCCAGCAGTCTGGACAGGGATACGCAGTATTTT. Protein product: CASSLDRDTQYF.

The CDR3 DNA is TGCGCCAGCAGCCGGGTGGTCAGCACAGATACGCAGTATTTT. Residues: CASSRVVSTDTQYF. The V and J genes are TRBV10-2 and TRBJ2-3; D is undetermined. Trimming pared 6 bases from V and 0 bases from J, leaving 10 bases between. Germline V CDR1 and CDR2: WSHSY, SAAADI. This CDR3 contains 14 residues.

The CDR3 sequence: CSVVGGFGANVLTF. CDR3 nucleotide sequence: TGCAGCGTTGTGGGCGGGTTCGGGGCCAACGTCCTGACTTTC. This chain connects TRBV29-1 to TRBJ2-6, with D possibly matching TRBD2 (5 bases). The germline CDR1 and CDR2 sequences are SQVTM and ANQGSEA. Trimming shortened V by 4 bases and J by 4 bases, and 11 bases separated the two germline ends. CDR3 size: 14 residues.

This rearrangement joins TRBV30 to TRBJ2-7; TRBD2 aligns across 9 bases. V gave up 2 bases and J gave up 10 bases; unmatched junction bases: 12. The CDR3 is 14 residues long. The germline CDR1 and CDR2 sequences are GTSNPN and SVGIG (reference sequence). In DNA form, the CDR3 reads TGTGCCTGGAGTAAAGTAGCGGGGGCCAAGGGACAGTACTTC. It is translated as CAWSKVAGAKGQYF.

V usage is TRBV5-1 and J usage is TRBJ1-1; D is unresolved. This CDR3 region has 10 residues. Germline V CDR1 and CDR2: SGHRS, YFSETQ. The ends were cut back, 3 bases at V and 11 bases at J, with 8 bases in the middle. DNA for the CDR3: TGCGCCAGCAGCTGTGGGAGGGCTTTCTTT. It codes for CASSCGRAFF.

This clone showed up just once. The rearrangement uses TRBV4-2 and TRBJ2-7, with D perhaps TRBD2 (6 bases). V lost 4 bases, J lost 0 bases, and 13 bases lay in between. Per germline, CDR1 LGHNA and CDR2 YNFKEQ. This CDR3 is 15 amino acids long. This CDR3 reads CASSLWVAASYEQYF. The CDR3 coding sequence is TGTGCCAGCAGCCTTTGGGTAGCGGCCTCCTACGAGCAGTACTTC.

The chain has TRBV27 and TRBJ1-1; maybe TRBD1 (5 bases). The germline CDR1 and CDR2 sequences are MNHEY and SMNVEV (reference sequence). The length of the CDR3 is 15 residues. V was cut by 2 bases and J by 0 bases, with 10 bases left in between. The chain's CDR3 is CASSLNGAMNTEAFF. DNA for the CDR3: TGTGCCAGCAGTTTAAATGGGGCGATGAACACTGAAGCTTTCTTT.

The rearrangement links TRBV14 to TRBJ2-7, with D perhaps TRBD1 or TRBD2 (5 bases each). Trimming stripped 4 bases from V and 3 bases from J, with 19 bases between. Germline assignment: CDR1 SGHDN and CDR2 FVKESK. The CDR3 is 16 residues long. CDR3 region: CASSLHTRGTFYEQYF. Written as DNA, the CDR3 is TGTGCCAGCAGCCTGCATACTAGGGGTACTTTCTACGAGCAGTACTTC.

The J gene is TRBJ2-3, the V gene TRBV7-2, with 10 bases fitting TRBD2. V trimming: 5 bases; J trimming: 1 base; junction bases outside the gene matches: 6. Germline V lookup: CDR1 SGHTA, CDR2 FQGNSA. The CDR3 sequence is 16 residues long. In DNA, the CDR3 is TGTGCCAGCAGCCTGGCCGGGACTAGCGGCACAGATACGCAGTATTTT. Its translation: CASSLAGTSGTDTQYF.

This chain uses TRBV28 with TRBJ2-1; 9 nucleotides align to TRBD2. The CDR3 is made up of 15 amino acids. V shed 2 bases, J shed 9 bases, and the junction held 8 bases outside the gene matches. From germline, CDR1 is MDHEN and CDR2 SYDVKM. Here the CDR3 reads CASSLRGGLAFEQFF. The CDR3 coding sequence is TGTGCCAGCAGTTTAAGGGGGGGACTAGCTTTTGAGCAGTTCTTC.

This clone was recorded only once. CDR3 residues: CASSLVALAGLTSTDTQYF. The CDR3 coding sequence is TGTGCCAGCAGCTTAGTCGCGTTAGCGGGGCTGACTAGCACAGATACGCAGTATTTT. The J gene is TRBJ2-3, the V gene TRBV7-9; 8 bases match TRBD2. Germline V gives CDR1 SEHNR, CDR2 FQNEAQ (reference sequence). The CDR3 runs 19 residues. The junction had 12 bases not matched to a gene; V was cut back by 1 base and J by 0 bases.